The subject of this entry is one T cell receptor (beta chain). The data derive from a study of blood T cells in healthy people across ages. The CDR3 runs 16 residues. Trimming took 7 bases from V and 0 from J, leaving 16 bases between them. Alongside a J-beta primer mix, a sample-barcoded 5' primer served in a second PCR lasting roughly 6 to 12 cycles. TCRdb redid the calling of the 5' RACE reads with MiXCR, one entry per CDR3 protein. This sample has 750,000 to 950,000 distinct CDR3 sequences, with about 48% found just once. This clonotype was obtained from a man at least 80 years old in good health. The sequenced sample consisted of blood. This rearrangement joins TRBV12-3 or TRBV12-4 to TRBJ2-1; D remains unclear. This chain's CDR3 is CASNLGGPSSYNEQFF. The CDR3 DNA is TGTGCCAGCAACTTGGGCGGTCCGAGCTCCTACAATGAGCAGTTCTTC.